This T cell receptor beta chain stems from a study of T cell responses to AZD1222 COVID-19 vaccine. General study points: Among AZD1222 vaccinees, only five to seven were seropositive at baseline. Repertoires in all cases were sampled only once the peak T cell response had passed. After two AZD1222 doses, spike-specific TCR breadth and depth rose versus day 0.

V trimming: 9 bases; J trimming: 10 bases; junction bases outside the gene matches: 9. The CDR3 sequence is 14 residues long. CDR1 and CDR2 from the germline V gene are MNHEY and SMNVEV (reference sequence). As regards this clone: Antigen: not known.

Assay: immunoSEQ multiplex PCR; the TCRdb copy retains only in-frame clones and omits some. The sample holds 120,000 or so clones; 91% are singletons and the top ten take about 5.2%. The sample was peripheral blood, taken on day 0 of AZD1222 vaccination. V usage is TRBV27 and J usage is TRBJ1-6; TRBD1 aligns across 10 bases. The sequence was obtained from an adult in good health. The CDR3 DNA reads TGTGCCAGTTCCGACCGGGACAGGGGATCACCCCTCCACTTT. Translated: CASSDRDRGSPLHF.